This T cell receptor (beta chain) was sequenced for a study of technical replicates of blood from several donors. This clone was counted once. Unmatched junction bases numbered 10, after V lost 4 bases and J lost 0 bases. In germline, CDR1 is WSHSY, CDR2 SAAADI. This CDR3 spans 19 amino acids. Libraries were prepared by immunoSEQ multiplex PCR; TCRdb keeps only in-frame clonotypes and omits some of them. The sample has roughly 69,000 clones; 95% to 98% are singletons. Sample: T cells isolated from PBMCs. The rearrangement links TRBV10-2 to TRBJ2-2; 11 positions agree with TRBD2. This sequence was found in a human donor in good health. The CDR3 protein is CASSGPLAGVPSNTGELFF. The DNA of the CDR3 is TGCGCCAGCAGTGGGCCACTAGCGGGAGTTCCCTCGAACACCGGGGAGCTGTTTTTT.